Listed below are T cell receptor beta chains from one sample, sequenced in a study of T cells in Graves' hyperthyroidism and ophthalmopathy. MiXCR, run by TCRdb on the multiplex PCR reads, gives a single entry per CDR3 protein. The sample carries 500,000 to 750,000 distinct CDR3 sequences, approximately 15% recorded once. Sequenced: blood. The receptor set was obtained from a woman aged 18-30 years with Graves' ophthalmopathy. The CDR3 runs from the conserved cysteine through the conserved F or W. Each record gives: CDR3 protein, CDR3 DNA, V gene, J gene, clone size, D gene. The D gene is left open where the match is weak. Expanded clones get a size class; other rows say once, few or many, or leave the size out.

CDR3aa: CSARGVQGALGLRGPQHF; CDR3nt: TGCAGTGCTAGAGGGGTGCAGGGGGCGCTTGGCCTGAGGGGGCCCCAGCATTTT; v_gene: TRBV20-1; j_gene: TRBJ1-5; abundance: .; d_gene: TRBD1
CDR3aa: CASRADSTFGYTF; CDR3nt: TGTGCCAGCCGAGCGGACTCGACCTTTGGCTACACCTTC; v_gene: TRBV11-1; j_gene: TRBJ1-2; abundance: few; d_gene: .
CDR3aa: CASSWTGSTGELFF; CDR3nt: TGTGCCAGCAGTTGGACAGGGAGTACCGGGGAGCTGTTTTTT; v_gene: TRBV12-3/TRBV12-4; j_gene: TRBJ2-2; abundance: many; d_gene: TRBD1
CDR3aa: CASRAREGSAEAFF; CDR3nt: TGTGCCAGTAGAGCGAGGGAAGGGTCTGCCGAAGCTTTCTTT; v_gene: TRBV6-1; j_gene: TRBJ1-1; abundance: few; d_gene: .
CDR3aa: CASSRIPPSGSYEQYF; CDR3nt: TGTGCCAGCAGCCGAATCCCCCCTAGCGGGAGCTACGAGCAGTACTTC; v_gene: TRBV7-9; j_gene: TRBJ2-7; abundance: many; d_gene: TRBD2
CDR3aa: CASSLWTGLGDEQFF; CDR3nt: TGTGCCAGCAGTTTATGGACAGGGCTGGGAGATGAGCAGTTCTTC; v_gene: TRBV12-3/TRBV12-4; j_gene: TRBJ2-1; abundance: many; d_gene: TRBD1
CDR3aa: CAWSVGLGYYNEQFF; CDR3nt: TGTGCCTGGAGTGTAGGGCTAGGGTACTACAATGAGCAGTTCTTC; v_gene: TRBV30; j_gene: TRBJ2-1; abundance: many; d_gene: .
CDR3aa: CASSQDQVGYNEQFF; CDR3nt: TGTGCCAGCAGCCAAGATCAGGTGGGTTACAATGAGCAGTTCTTC; v_gene: TRBV3-1; j_gene: TRBJ2-1; abundance: many; d_gene: .
CDR3aa: CASSPGGEGYGYTF; CDR3nt: TGTGCCAGCAGTCCAGGGGGCGAAGGCTATGGCTACACCTTC; v_gene: TRBV28; j_gene: TRBJ1-2; abundance: many; d_gene: TRBD1
CDR3aa: CASSLASSGPNEQFF; CDR3nt: TGTGCCAGCAGCTTAGCCTCTAGCGGGCCGAATGAGCAGTTCTTC; v_gene: TRBV11-1; j_gene: TRBJ2-1; abundance: many; d_gene: TRBD2
CDR3aa: CASSPDREEIWDNEQFF; CDR3nt: TGTGCCAGCAGTCCGGACAGGGAGGAAATTTGGGACAATGAGCAGTTCTTC; v_gene: TRBV27; j_gene: TRBJ2-1; abundance: few; d_gene: TRBD1
CDR3aa: CASSQREDLGDYEQYF; CDR3nt: TGCGCCAGCAGCCAACGGGAAGACCTAGGAGACTACGAGCAGTACTTC; v_gene: TRBV4-3; j_gene: TRBJ2-7; abundance: .; d_gene: .
CDR3aa: CASQQAGLLGETQYF; CDR3nt: TGTGCCAGTCAACAAGCAGGGTTGTTAGGAGAGACCCAGTACTTC; v_gene: TRBV2; j_gene: TRBJ2-5; abundance: few; d_gene: .
CDR3aa: CASSLGGGFFEKLFF; CDR3nt: TGTGCCAGCAGCTTAGGGGGGGGATTTTTCGAAAAACTGTTTTTT; v_gene: TRBV7-9; j_gene: TRBJ1-4; abundance: few; d_gene: .
CDR3aa: CASSGPRETDTQYF; CDR3nt: TGTGCCAGTAGTGGGCCCAGGGAAACAGATACGCAGTATTTT; v_gene: TRBV19; j_gene: TRBJ2-3; abundance: few; d_gene: .
CDR3aa: CASSFMAGWGQETQYF; CDR3nt: TGTGCCAGCAGTTTCATGGCAGGGTGGGGCCAAGAGACCCAGTACTTC; v_gene: TRBV12-3/TRBV12-4; j_gene: TRBJ2-5; abundance: many; d_gene: .
CDR3aa: CASSTPFLGQYF; CDR3nt: TGTGCCAGCAGTACACCCTTCCTGGGGCAGTACTTC; v_gene: TRBV28; j_gene: TRBJ2-7; abundance: many; d_gene: .
CDR3aa: CASSFTLAVDTQYF; CDR3nt: TGTGCCAGCAGTTTCACCCTAGCGGTAGATACGCAGTATTTT; v_gene: TRBV6-2/TRBV6-3; j_gene: TRBJ2-3; abundance: many; d_gene: TRBD2
CDR3aa: CASSFLGQGAYEQYF; CDR3nt: TGTGCCAGCAGTTTCCTAGGACAGGGGGCCTACGAGCAGTACTTC; v_gene: TRBV27; j_gene: TRBJ2-7; abundance: many; d_gene: TRBD1
CDR3aa: CASSLGTTYNEQFF; CDR3nt: TGTGCCAGCAGTTTAGGGACAACCTACAATGAGCAGTTCTTC; v_gene: TRBV28; j_gene: TRBJ2-1; abundance: many; d_gene: .
CDR3aa: CASSVSVKSGNEQFF; CDR3nt: TGTGCCAGCAGCGTATCGGTGAAGTCCGGCAATGAGCAGTTCTTC; v_gene: TRBV9; j_gene: TRBJ2-1; abundance: once; d_gene: .
CDR3aa: CASRSTLAGASVNEQFF; CDR3nt: TGTGCCAGCAGATCCACCCTAGCGGGAGCGTCGGTTAATGAGCAGTTCTTC; v_gene: TRBV11-2; j_gene: TRBJ2-1; abundance: few; d_gene: TRBD2
CDR3aa: CASSESRGRYF; CDR3nt: TGCGCCAGCAGTGAGTCACGAGGGCGGTATTTT; v_gene: TRBV10-2; j_gene: TRBJ2-3; abundance: .; d_gene: .
CDR3aa: CASSYGPGPIQETQYF; CDR3nt: TGTGCCAGCAGTTACGGCCCGGGCCCTATCCAAGAGACCCAGTACTTC; v_gene: TRBV6-2/TRBV6-3; j_gene: TRBJ2-5; abundance: once; d_gene: .
CDR3aa: CAWSPGTSGGTDTQYF; CDR3nt: TGTGCCTGGAGCCCCGGGACTAGCGGAGGCACAGATACGCAGTATTTT; v_gene: TRBV30; j_gene: TRBJ2-3; abundance: .; d_gene: TRBD2
CDR3aa: CASSYLRTGGAGEAFF; CDR3nt: TGTGCCAGCAGTTACCTCCGGACAGGGGGCGCAGGTGAAGCTTTCTTT; v_gene: TRBV6-2/TRBV6-3; j_gene: TRBJ1-1; abundance: .; d_gene: TRBD1
CDR3aa: CASSVLGGAGNEQFF; CDR3nt: TGTGCCAGCAGTGTCCTAGGCGGGGCCGGGAATGAGCAGTTCTTC; v_gene: TRBV28; j_gene: TRBJ2-1; abundance: many; d_gene: .
CDR3aa: CASSLPTLTQYF; CDR3nt: TGTGCCAGCAGTTTACCCACTCTCACCCAGTACTTC; v_gene: TRBV28; j_gene: TRBJ2-5; abundance: many; d_gene: .
CDR3aa: CASSPQRGGGETQYF; CDR3nt: TGTGCCAGCAGCCCCCAGCGGGGGGGGGGAGAGACCCAGTACTTC; v_gene: TRBV7-2; j_gene: TRBJ2-5; abundance: many; d_gene: TRBD2
CDR3aa: CASSPGYQGNGEKLFF; CDR3nt: TGTGCCAGCTCACCAGGCTACCAGGGGAACGGGGAAAAACTGTTTTTT; v_gene: TRBV18; j_gene: TRBJ1-4; abundance: .; d_gene: .
CDR3aa: CSAHAGTELSNQPQHF; CDR3nt: TGCAGTGCTCACGCTGGGACCGAGCTTAGCAATCAGCCCCAGCATTTT; v_gene: TRBV20-1; j_gene: TRBJ1-5; abundance: once; d_gene: .
CDR3aa: CSAAGRTHEQFF; CDR3nt: TGCAGTGCTGCTGGGAGGACCCATGAGCAGTTCTTC; v_gene: TRBV20-1; j_gene: TRBJ2-1; abundance: .; d_gene: .
CDR3aa: CASSQGPGQPYNEQFF; CDR3nt: TGTGCCAGCAGCCAAGGACCGGGACAGCCTTACAATGAGCAGTTCTTC; v_gene: TRBV2; j_gene: TRBJ2-1; abundance: .; d_gene: TRBD1
CDR3aa: CASSSPDRGDYGYTF; CDR3nt: TGTGCCAGCAGTTCCCCCGACAGGGGTGACTATGGCTACACCTTC; v_gene: TRBV27; j_gene: TRBJ1-2; abundance: .; d_gene: TRBD1
CDR3aa: CASSLAASYYGYTF; CDR3nt: TGTGCCAGCAGCTTAGCGGCCAGTTACTATGGCTACACCTTC; v_gene: TRBV7-9; j_gene: TRBJ1-2; abundance: .; d_gene: .
CDR3aa: CASHQTVYSNQPQHF; CDR3nt: TGTGCCAGTCATCAGACAGTTTATAGCAATCAGCCCCAGCATTTT; v_gene: TRBV19; j_gene: TRBJ1-5; abundance: few; d_gene: .
CDR3aa: CASENGASGNTIYF; CDR3nt: TGTGCCAGCGAAAATGGAGCCTCTGGAAACACCATATATTTT; v_gene: TRBV28; j_gene: TRBJ1-3; abundance: many; d_gene: .
CDR3aa: CASSYRPGTTGELFF; CDR3nt: TGTGCCAGCAGTTACCGTCCAGGGACCACCGGGGAGCTGTTTTTT; v_gene: TRBV6-6; j_gene: TRBJ2-2; abundance: few; d_gene: .
CDR3aa: CASSSTSRDNEQFF; CDR3nt: TGTGCCAGCAGCTCCACTAGCAGGGACAATGAGCAGTTCTTC; v_gene: TRBV7-3; j_gene: TRBJ2-1; abundance: many; d_gene: .
CDR3aa: CASRWVVQGREPQHF; CDR3nt: TGTGCCAGCCGATGGGTGGTACAGGGTAGGGAGCCCCAGCATTTT; v_gene: TRBV19; j_gene: TRBJ1-5; abundance: few; d_gene: .
CDR3aa: CASTGLEEKLFF; CDR3nt: TGTGCCAGCACGGGGCTAGAAGAAAAACTGTTTTTT; v_gene: TRBV2; j_gene: TRBJ1-4; abundance: many; d_gene: .
CDR3aa: CSARDEGLAGGTYEQYF; CDR3nt: TGCAGTGCTAGAGATGAGGGACTAGCGGGAGGTACCTACGAGCAGTACTTC; v_gene: TRBV20-1; j_gene: TRBJ2-7; abundance: many; d_gene: TRBD2
CDR3aa: CASSLQWMSDEQYF; CDR3nt: TGTGCCAGCAGTCTCCAGTGGATGAGCGACGAGCAGTACTTC; v_gene: TRBV28; j_gene: TRBJ2-7; abundance: many; d_gene: .
CDR3aa: CASSSPTRPSYNEQFF; CDR3nt: TGTGCCAGCAGCTCCCCCACGCGGCCATCCTACAATGAGCAGTTCTTC; v_gene: TRBV5-6; j_gene: TRBJ2-1; abundance: many; d_gene: .
CDR3aa: CASSDGATDTQYF; CDR3nt: TGTGCCAGCAGTGACGGGGCCACAGATACGCAGTATTTT; v_gene: TRBV6-2/TRBV6-3; j_gene: TRBJ2-3; abundance: .; d_gene: .
CDR3aa: CASSMGLAGIQETQYF; CDR3nt: TGTGCCAGCAGCATGGGACTAGCGGGGATCCAAGAGACCCAGTACTTC; v_gene: TRBV11-1; j_gene: TRBJ2-5; abundance: many; d_gene: TRBD2
CDR3aa: CASSLGNQADTQYF; CDR3nt: TGCGCCAGCAGCTTGGGGAATCAAGCGGATACGCAGTATTTT; v_gene: TRBV5-1; j_gene: TRBJ2-3; abundance: .; d_gene: .
CDR3aa: CASSPQDDSPYEQYF; CDR3nt: TGTGCCAGCTCACCACAGGATGACTCGCCCTACGAGCAGTACTTC; v_gene: TRBV18; j_gene: TRBJ2-7; abundance: few; d_gene: .
CDR3aa: CASSLATGGGAYNEQFF; CDR3nt: TGCGCCAGCAGCTTGGCCACGGGCGGTGGGGCCTACAATGAGCAGTTCTTC; v_gene: TRBV5-1; j_gene: TRBJ2-1; abundance: many; d_gene: .
CDR3aa: CASSLGAWTSGSIETQYF; CDR3nt: TGTGCCAGCAGCTTAGGGGCCTGGACTAGCGGGAGTATTGAGACCCAGTACTTC; v_gene: TRBV11-2; j_gene: TRBJ2-5; abundance: few; d_gene: TRBD2
CDR3aa: CASTFRAEAFF; CDR3nt: TGTGCCAGCACTTTCAGGGCTGAAGCTTTCTTT; v_gene: TRBV28; j_gene: TRBJ1-1; abundance: many; d_gene: .
CDR3aa: CSARGRTYEQYF; CDR3nt: TGCAGTGCTAGAGGCAGGACCTACGAGCAGTACTTC; v_gene: TRBV20-1; j_gene: TRBJ2-7; abundance: many; d_gene: .
CDR3aa: CASSLREASNTEAFF; CDR3nt: TGTGCCAGCTCACTCAGGGAAGCCTCGAACACTGAAGCTTTCTTT; v_gene: TRBV18; j_gene: TRBJ1-1; abundance: many; d_gene: .
CDR3aa: CASSPWGQGRTYEQYF; CDR3nt: TGTGCCAGTAGCCCGTGGGGACAGGGAAGGACCTACGAGCAGTACTTC; v_gene: TRBV19; j_gene: TRBJ2-7; abundance: many; d_gene: TRBD1
CDR3aa: CASLGLEPRQGRFGYTF; CDR3nt: TGTGCCAGCTTGGGGTTGGAACCTCGACAGGGACGATTCGGCTACACCTTC; v_gene: TRBV12-3/TRBV12-4; j_gene: TRBJ1-2; abundance: few; d_gene: TRBD1
CDR3aa: CASSYGGADTEAFF; CDR3nt: TGTGCCAGCAGTTACGGAGGGGCAGACACTGAAGCTTTCTTT; v_gene: TRBV6-2/TRBV6-3; j_gene: TRBJ1-1; abundance: .; d_gene: .
CDR3aa: CASSVGQGTYEQYF; CDR3nt: TGTGCCAGCAGCGTGGGACAGGGGACCTACGAGCAGTACTTC; v_gene: TRBV14; j_gene: TRBJ2-7; abundance: many; d_gene: TRBD1